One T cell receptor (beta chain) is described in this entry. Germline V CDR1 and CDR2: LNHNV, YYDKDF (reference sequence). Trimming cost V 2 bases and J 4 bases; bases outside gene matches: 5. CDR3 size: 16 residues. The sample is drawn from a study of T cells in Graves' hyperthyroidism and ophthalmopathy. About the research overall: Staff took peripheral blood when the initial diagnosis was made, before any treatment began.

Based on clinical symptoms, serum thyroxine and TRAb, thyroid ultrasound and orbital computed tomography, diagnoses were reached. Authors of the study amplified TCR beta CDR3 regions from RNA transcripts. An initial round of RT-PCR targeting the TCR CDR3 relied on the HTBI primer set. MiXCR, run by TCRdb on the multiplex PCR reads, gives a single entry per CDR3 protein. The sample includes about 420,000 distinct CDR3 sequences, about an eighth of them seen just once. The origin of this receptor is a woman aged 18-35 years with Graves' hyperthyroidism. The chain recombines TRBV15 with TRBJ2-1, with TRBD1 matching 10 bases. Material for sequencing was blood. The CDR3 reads CATSRPGQGGYNEQFF. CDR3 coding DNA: TGTGCCACCAGCAGACCTGGACAGGGGGGGTACAATGAGCAGTTCTTC.